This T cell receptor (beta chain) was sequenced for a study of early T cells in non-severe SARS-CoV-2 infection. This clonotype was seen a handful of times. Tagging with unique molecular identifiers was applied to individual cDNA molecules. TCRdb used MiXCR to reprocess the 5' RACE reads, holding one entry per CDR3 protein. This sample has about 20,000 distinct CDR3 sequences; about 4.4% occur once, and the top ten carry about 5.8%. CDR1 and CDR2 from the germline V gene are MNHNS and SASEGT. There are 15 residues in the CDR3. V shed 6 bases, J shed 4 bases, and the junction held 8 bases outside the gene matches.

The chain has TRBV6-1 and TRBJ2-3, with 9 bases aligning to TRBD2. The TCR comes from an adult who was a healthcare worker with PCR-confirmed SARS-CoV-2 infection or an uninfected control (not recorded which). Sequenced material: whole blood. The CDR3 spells CASRRLADGADTQYF. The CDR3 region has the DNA TGTGCCAGCAGGAGACTAGCGGACGGCGCAGATACGCAGTATTTT.